Sequencing of this T cell receptor (beta chain) was carried out in a study of a mutant IDH1 vaccine in newly diagnosed glioma. Across the study: Treated patients, averaging 40.4 years, were 62.5% male and approximately 38% female. Radiotherapy, temozolomide, or both had been given previously, and both were given to most.

The V and J ends lost 1 base and 3 bases respectively, with 15 bases between them. The CDR3 covers 17 residues. The germline V gene encodes CDR1 SGHTA and CDR2 FQGNSA. To note about this clone: What it binds is unknown.

TCRdb keeps only in-frame clones here, not all; method: immunoSEQ multiplex PCR. The profile shows around 50,000 clones, 80% to 90% of them singletons. The time point is: baseline, week 1 (first vaccination visit). The treatment is: pre-vaccination baseline after standard-of-care therapy. The study's findings and limits: Pseudoprogression apparently tracked independently of changes in top peripheral T cell clonotypes.

The sequences come from PBMCs, collected from a glioma patient treated with radiotherapy, temozolomide or both. V gene TRBV7-2 combines with J gene TRBJ1-4; D might be TRBD1 (6 bases). This receptor was taken from a man between 40 and 49 years old with glioma. CDR3 DNA: TGTGCCAGCAGCTTAGGGGCTCCCAGGGGTCCTAATGAAAAACTGTTTTTT. Its translation: CASSLGAPRGPNEKLFF.